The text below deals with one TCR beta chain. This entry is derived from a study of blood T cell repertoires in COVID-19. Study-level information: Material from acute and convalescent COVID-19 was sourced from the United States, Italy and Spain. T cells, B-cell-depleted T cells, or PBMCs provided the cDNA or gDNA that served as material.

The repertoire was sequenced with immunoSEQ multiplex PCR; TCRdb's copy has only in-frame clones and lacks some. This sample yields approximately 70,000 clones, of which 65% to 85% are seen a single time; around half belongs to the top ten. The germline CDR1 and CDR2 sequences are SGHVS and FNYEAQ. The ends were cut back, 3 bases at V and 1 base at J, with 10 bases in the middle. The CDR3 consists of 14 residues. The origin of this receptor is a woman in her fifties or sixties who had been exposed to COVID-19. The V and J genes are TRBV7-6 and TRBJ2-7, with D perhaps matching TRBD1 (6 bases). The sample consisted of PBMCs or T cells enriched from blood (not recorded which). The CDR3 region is CASSFEQGSYEQYF. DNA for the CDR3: TGTGCCAGCAGCTTCGAACAGGGATCCTACGAGCAGTACTTC. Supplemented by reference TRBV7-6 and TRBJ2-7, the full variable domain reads GAGVSQSPRYKVTKRGQDVALRCDPISGHVSLYWYRQALGQGPEFLTYFNYEAQQDKSGLPNDRFSAERPEGSISTLTIQRTEQRDSAMYRCASSFEQGSYEQYFGPGTRLTVT.